What follows are 9 T cell receptor beta chains derived from one specimen sequenced in a study of low-dose radiotherapy and immunotherapy resistance in tumors. First-strand cDNA used TRAV- and TRBV-specific primers, covering alpha and beta chains. TCR amplification ran roughly 20 PCR cycles using constant-region and V-primer adapter primers. TCRdb re-called the reads through MiXCR, storing one row per CDR3 protein. The sample consists of under 90,000 distinct CDR3 sequences, about 18% of them appearing once. Time point here: before trial treatment. This specimen was PBMCs, taken before treatment. The receptor set was obtained from a male donor with prostate cancer.

This clonotype was seen at least ten times. The J gene is TRBJ2-1, the V gene TRBV30; 9 bases align to TRBD2. CDR1 is GTSNPN and CDR2 is SVGIG in the germline V gene (reference sequence). The CDR3 length is 17 residues. Trimming took 0 bases from V and 11 from J; bases not matched to a gene: 17. The CDR3 coding sequence is TGTGCCTGGAGTGTACTGGGCAGCGGGGGGACCAAATGGAAGCAGTTCTTC. This gives the protein CAWSVLGSGGTKWKQFF.

The chain recombines TRBV5-1 with TRBJ2-1; 7 bases are shared with TRBD2. The CDR3 contains 15 residues. Trimming at V came to 0 bases and at J to 6 bases, leaving 6 bases not matched to a gene. In germline, CDR1 is SGHRS, CDR2 YFSETQ. The CDR3 sequence: CASSLERGPLNEQFF. CDR3 nucleotides: TGCGCCAGCAGCTTGGAGCGGGGCCCCCTCAATGAGCAGTTCTTC.

This clonotype was seen at least ten times. The V and J genes are TRBV7-9 and TRBJ1-1, with D possibly TRBD1 on 6 matching bases. Per the germline V gene, CDR1 is SEHNR and CDR2 is FQNEAQ (reference sequence). Trimming removed 6 bases at V and 3 bases at J, with 14 bases between. This CDR3 is built from 14 residues. The CDR3 region is CASREDRRDTEAFF. CDR3 bases: TGTGCCAGCAGGGAGGACAGAAGAGACACTGAAGCTTTCTTT.

V usage is TRBV20-1 and J usage is TRBJ1-3, with 10 bases that match TRBD1. The CDR3 consists of 15 residues. CDR1 is DFQATT, CDR2 SNEGSKA, per germline (reference sequence). J was trimmed by 2 bases and V by 1 base; bases with no gene match: 2. CDR3 nucleotide sequence: TGCAGTGCTAGAGTGGGGACAGGGGCTGGAAACACCATATATTTT. It encodes CSARVGTGAGNTIYF.

The table lists this clonotype with many counts. The chain has TRBV6-5 and TRBJ2-7; TRBD1 matches 7 bases. Per germline, CDR1 MNHEY and CDR2 SVGAGI. V was pared by 0 bases and J by 2 bases, with 4 bases of the junction left unmatched. There are 15 residues in the CDR3. This CDR3 is CASSYSKGQTYEQYF. The CDR3 DNA sequence: TGTGCCAGCAGTTACTCGAAGGGACAGACCTACGAGCAGTACTTC.

The gene calls are TRBV18 and TRBJ2-7; D perhaps matches TRBD2 (6 bases). Germline V lookup: CDR1 KGHSH, CDR2 LQKENI. V lost 1 base and J 0 bases, leaving 10 bases between the germline ends. This CDR3 region has 15 residues. CDR3 sequence: CASSPLGTGSYEQYF. The CDR3 nucleotides are TGTGCCAGCTCACCACTGGGGACTGGCTCCTACGAGCAGTACTTC. The variable domain in full, completed from reference TRBV18 and TRBJ2-7, reads NAGVMQNPRHLVRRRGQEARLRCSPMKGHSHVYWYRQLPEEGLKFMVYLQKENIIDESGMPKERFSAEFPKEGPSILRIQQVVRGDSAAYFCASSPLGTGSYEQYFGPGTRLTVT.

This clonotype was observed many times. This chain links TRBV10-2 with TRBJ2-7, with D possibly being TRBD2 (5 bases). In germline, CDR1 is WSHSY, CDR2 SAAADI. CDR3 size: 14 residues. V lost 1 base and J 5 bases, leaving 12 bases between the germline ends. CDR3 amino acids: CASSEFPGRNEQYF. The CDR3 DNA reads as TGCGCCAGCAGTGAGTTTCCGGGAAGGAACGAGCAGTACTTC.

This clonotype has ten or more counts. The chain is built from TRBV20-1 and TRBJ2-2, with 8 bases aligning to TRBD1. Looked up from germline, CDR1 is DFQATT and CDR2 is SNEGSKA (reference sequence). J was trimmed by 6 bases and V by 6 bases; bases with no gene match: 6. The CDR3 contains 13 residues. The CDR3 region is CSAATGVAGELFF. In DNA form, the CDR3 reads TGCAGTGCGGCGACAGGGGTGGCCGGGGAGCTGTTTTTT.

This clonotype has just one count. This is likely an artifact of a read error, given a far larger clone one base away. This chain links TRBV13 with TRBJ2-7; 9 bases align to TRBD1. The CDR3 consists of 15 residues. Germline-derived CDR1 and CDR2 are PRHDT and FYEKMQ (reference sequence). The CDR3 sequence: CASRLVGTGSYEQYF. The CDR3, as DNA: TGTGCCAGCCGCTTGGTTGGGACAGGGAGCTACGAGCAGTACTTC.